These 13 T cell receptor beta chains share one sample of origin, sequenced in a study of human T cells and chemical hapten exposure. TCRdb reanalysed the 5' RACE reads using MiXCR and keeps one entry per CDR3 protein. Here the sample spans tens of thousands of distinct CDR3 sequences, 6.5% to 8.5% being singletons. Whole blood that had not been fractionated was the source of extracted total RNA. The receptors here all came from a male donor in good health.

At least ten counts were recorded for this clonotype. The chain joins TRBV11-2 to TRBJ2-3, with 11 bases that match TRBD2. This CDR3 spans 19 amino acids. V lost 1 base and J lost 0; bases outside the gene matches: 9. The V gene's germline CDR1 is SGHAT and CDR2 FQNNGV. CDR3 DNA sequence: TGTGCCAGCAGCTTAGGTAGACTAGCGGGGATCCGAAGCACAGATACGCAGTATTTT. Translating gives CASSLGRLAGIRSTDTQYF.

This clonotype was seen only a few times. The CDR3, as DNA: TGCGCCAGCAGCTTCGCAGGATACGAGCAGTACTTC. Translation: CASSFAGYEQYF. The chain combines TRBV5-1 with TRBJ2-7; D gene ambiguous. CDR1 and CDR2 from the germline V gene are SGHRS and YFSETQ. V was clipped by 2 bases and J by 4 bases, with 7 bases between them. CDR3 length: 12 amino acids.

This clonotype came up a few times. The chain combines TRBV12-3 or TRBV12-4 with TRBJ1-6, with D possibly matching TRBD1 (5 bases). Trimming left V 2 bases short and J 7 bases short, with 6 bases between. The CDR3 covers 13 residues. CDR3 in amino acids: CASSLWGNSPLHF. The CDR3 DNA follows: TGTGCCAGCAGTTTATGGGGGAATTCACCCCTCCACTTT.

This clonotype was seen many times. This chain joins TRBV29-1 and TRBJ2-7, with D perhaps matching TRBD1 (6 bases). Looked up from germline, CDR1 is SQVTM and CDR2 is ANQGSEA. The CDR3 totals 11 residues. With 6 bases removed from V and 8 bases from J, the gap between germline ends came to 14 bases. The CDR3 DNA reads as TGCAGCGTCCCAGGGGTGGCGAAGCAGTACTTC. Translation gives CSVPGVAKQYF.

This clonotype was observed a few times. V gene TRBV11-2 combines with J gene TRBJ1-1; D is unclear. The germline V gene has CDR1 SGHAT and CDR2 FQNNGV. V was cut by 0 bases and J by 5 bases, with 10 bases left in between. The CDR3 loop spans 14 amino acids. The CDR3 reads CASSLDGVRTEAFF. As DNA, the CDR3 is TGTGCCAGCAGCTTAGACGGGGTTCGAACTGAAGCTTTCTTT.

In regard to this clonotype: No conserved phenylalanine or tryptophan is present at the end of the CDR3, so a read error is the likely explanation. The chain is built from TRBV19 and TRBJ2-3; a weak D match, TRBD1 (5 bases). CDR3 length: 13 amino acids. Deletions cut 3 bases from V and 6 bases from J, with 10 bases between. Germline V gene lookup returns CDR1 LNHDA and CDR2 SQIVND (reference sequence). CDR3 loop: CASSIPGSDTQYS. The DNA for the CDR3 is TGTGCCAGTAGTATCCCAGGGTCCGATACGCAGTATTCT.

This clonotype has ten or more counts. This rearrangement joins TRBV20-1 to TRBJ2-3; perhaps D is TRBD1 or TRBD2 (5 bases each). Trimming stripped 6 bases from V and 4 bases from J, with 20 bases between. The CDR3 extends over 15 amino acids. Germline assignment: CDR1 DFQATT and CDR2 SNEGSKA (reference sequence). The CDR3, as DNA: TGCAGTGCGCATCGGGACCTGAGGCGGGCAGATACGCAGTATTTT. Amino acids: CSAHRDLRRADTQYF.

This clonotype was detected only a few times. V is TRBV21-1 and J is TRBJ2-3; the DNA was not used to check the table's D call, TRBD1. TRBV21-1 is marked as a pseudogene. The CDR3 length is 18 residues. CDR3 nucleotides: TGTGCCAGCAGCAAACGGCGGAAACCAGGGGGCTCGTCAGATACGCAGTATTTT. Encoded protein: CASSKRRKPGGSSDTQYF.

This clonotype was detected many times. The chain combines TRBV14 with TRBJ2-1; 7 bases align to TRBD2. V dropped 1 base and J dropped 7; count of bases not matched to a gene: 7. CDR3 length equals 15 residues. From germline, CDR1 is SGHDN and CDR2 FVKESK. The DNA of the CDR3 is TGTGCCAGCAGCCAAGCTGGACTAGGAGGGAATGAGCAGTTCTTC. This encodes CASSQAGLGGNEQFF.

This clonotype was counted ten times or more. The rearrangement uses TRBV20-1 and TRBJ2-5; no definite D call. Trimming stripped 3 bases from V and 3 bases from J, with 14 bases between. CDR3 length: 14 amino acids. The germline CDR1 and CDR2 sequences are DFQATT and SNEGSKA (reference sequence). The CDR3 nucleotides are TGCAGTGCTAGGGCGGATGGGAAGGAAGAGACCCAGTACTTC. Translating it yields CSARADGKEETQYF.

The V call is TRBV4-1, the J call TRBJ2-7; 8 positions match TRBD2. CDR3 length equals 16 residues. J gave up 0 bases and V 4 bases, and 8 bases lay outside the gene matches. Per the germline V gene, CDR1 is MGHRA and CDR2 is YSYEKL. CDR3 nucleotides: TGCGCCAGCAGCCGGGTCGGGGGGGATAACTCCTACGAGCAGTACTTC. As protein: CASSRVGGDNSYEQYF.

This clonotype was detected ten times or more. The chain recombines TRBV7-3 with TRBJ1-6, with TRBD1 as a possible D gene (6 bases). The CDR3 has 15 amino acids. With 0 bases removed from V and 10 bases from J, the gap between germline ends came to 13 bases. In germline, CDR1 is SGHTA, CDR2 FQGTGA. Here the CDR3 reads CASSLTGGGGSPLHF. The CDR3 nucleotides read TGTGCCAGCAGCTTAACGGGTGGGGGGGGCTCACCCCTCCACTTT.

The chain combines TRBV28 with TRBJ1-2; perhaps TRBD1 as D (5 bases). Trimming pared 4 bases from V and 4 bases from J, leaving 13 bases between. CDR1 and CDR2 from the germline V gene are MDHEN and SYDVKM. This CDR3 is 14 amino acids long. CDR3 DNA: TGTGCCAGCAGTTCCCTCCGGGACCTCTATGGCTACACCTTC. It specifies CASSSLRDLYGYTF.